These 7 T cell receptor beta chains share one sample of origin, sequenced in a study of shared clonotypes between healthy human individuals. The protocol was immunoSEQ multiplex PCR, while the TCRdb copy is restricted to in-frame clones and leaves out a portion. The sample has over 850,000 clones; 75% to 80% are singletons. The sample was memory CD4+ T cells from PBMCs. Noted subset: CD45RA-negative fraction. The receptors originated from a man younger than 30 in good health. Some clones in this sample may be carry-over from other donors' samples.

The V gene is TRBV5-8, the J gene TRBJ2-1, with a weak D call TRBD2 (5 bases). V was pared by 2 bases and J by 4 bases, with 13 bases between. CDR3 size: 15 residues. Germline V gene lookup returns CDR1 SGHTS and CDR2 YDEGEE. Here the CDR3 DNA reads TGTGCCAGCAGCTTCCAGCGGACTTCATACAATGAGCAGTTCTTC. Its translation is CASSFQRTSYNEQFF.

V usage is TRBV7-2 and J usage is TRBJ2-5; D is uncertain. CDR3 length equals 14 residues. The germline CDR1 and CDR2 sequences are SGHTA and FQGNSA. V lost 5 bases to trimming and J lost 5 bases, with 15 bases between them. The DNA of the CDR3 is TGTGCCAGCAGCCTGATAAGGGCCATGGAGACCCAGTACTTC. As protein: CASSLIRAMETQYF.

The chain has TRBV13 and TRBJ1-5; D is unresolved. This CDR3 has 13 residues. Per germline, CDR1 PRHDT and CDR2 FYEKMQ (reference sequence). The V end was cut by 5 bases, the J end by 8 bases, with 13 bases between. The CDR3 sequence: CASSPRPGEPQHF. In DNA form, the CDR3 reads TGTGCCAGCAGCCCCCGTCCCGGGGAGCCCCAGCATTTT.

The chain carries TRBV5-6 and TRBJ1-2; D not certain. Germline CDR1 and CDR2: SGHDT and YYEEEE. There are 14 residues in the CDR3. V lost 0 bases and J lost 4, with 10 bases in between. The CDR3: CASSLGTLIYGYTF. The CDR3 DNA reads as TGTGCCAGCAGCTTGGGGACCTTAATCTATGGCTACACCTTC.

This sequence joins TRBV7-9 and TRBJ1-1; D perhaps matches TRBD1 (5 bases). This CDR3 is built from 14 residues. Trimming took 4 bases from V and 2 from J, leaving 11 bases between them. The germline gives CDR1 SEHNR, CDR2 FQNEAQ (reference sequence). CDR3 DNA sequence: TGTGCCAGCAGCTCCTACGACAGAAACACTGAAGCTTTCTTT. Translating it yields CASSSYDRNTEAFF.

The CDR3 DNA is TGTGCCAGCAGGAAACAGGGGGCGCATGAGCAGTTCTTC. Translated: CASRKQGAHEQFF. The rearrangement joins TRBV28 to TRBJ2-1; 9 bases fit TRBD1. This CDR3 is built from 13 residues. J was trimmed by 8 bases and V by 6 bases; bases with no gene match: 5. Germline loops: CDR1 MDHEN, CDR2 SYDVKM.

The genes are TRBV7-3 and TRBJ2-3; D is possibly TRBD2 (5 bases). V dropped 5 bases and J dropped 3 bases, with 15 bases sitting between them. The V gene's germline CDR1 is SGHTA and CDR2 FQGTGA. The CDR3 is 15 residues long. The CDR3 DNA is TGTGCCAGCAGCACCTCGGGAAGGAATACAGATACGCAGTATTTT. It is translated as CASSTSGRNTDTQYF. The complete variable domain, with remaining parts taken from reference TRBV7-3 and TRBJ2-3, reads GAGVSQTPSNKVTEKGKYVELRCDPISGHTALYWYRQSLGQGPEFLIYFQGTGAADDSGLPNDRFFAVRPEGSVSTLKIQRTERGDSAVYLCASSTSGRNTDTQYFGPGTRLTVL.